This T cell receptor beta chain was identified in a study of control samples from healthy donors and cancer patients. Germline CDR1 reads SGHTA; CDR2 reads FQGNSA. This CDR3 region has 13 residues. V was pared by 3 bases and J by 10 bases, with 12 bases between. Repertoires were generated with immunoSEQ multiplex PCR, while TCRdb's copy carries only in-frame clones and drops some. Here the sample spans around 150,000 clones, roughly 94% being singletons. This receptor was taken from a middle-aged woman in good health. What was sequenced was blood. The genes are TRBV7-2 and TRBJ1-4; possibly TRBD1 for D (5 bases). CDR3 region: CASSLGTTRKLFF. In nucleotides, the CDR3 is TGTGCCAGCAGCTTGGGGACGACACGAAAACTGTTTTTT.